Only one count was recorded for the clone carrying this T cell receptor beta chain. These data originate in a study of control samples from healthy donors and cancer patients. In germline, CDR1 is MNHEY, CDR2 SVGEGT. V dropped 3 bases and J dropped 1 base, with 7 bases sitting between them. This CDR3 region has 14 residues. The protocol was immunoSEQ multiplex PCR, while the TCRdb copy is restricted to in-frame clones and leaves out a portion. The table records about 150,000 clones, around 90% of them present only once. This clonotype originated in a young woman in good health. The V and J genes are TRBV6-2 or TRBV6-3 and TRBJ1-5; D remains ambiguous. Specimen: blood. DNA of the CDR3: TGTGCCAGCAGTTATGGGGTGAGCAATCAGCCCCAGCATTTT. As protein: CASSYGVSNQPQHF.